This T cell receptor beta chain stems from a study of T cell changes during pregnancy in multiple sclerosis. The CDR3 has 14 residues. Trimming pared 2 bases from V and 8 bases from J, leaving 10 bases between. Germline CDR1 LNHDA, CDR2 SQIVND (reference sequence). Assay used: immunoSEQ multiplex PCR; TCRdb lists only in-frame clones, some missing. The sample has about 40,000 clones, 90% to 95% seen once. This sequence was found in a female donor in good health, enrolled as a control in a pregnancy study. The chain uses TRBV19 and TRBJ1-6; weak D call: TRBD1 (6 bases). This specimen was CD4+ T cells from peripheral blood mononuclear cells, taken in the third trimester of pregnancy. CDR3 protein: CASSITGWHSPLHF. As DNA, the CDR3 is TGTGCCAGTAGTATAACAGGGTGGCATTCACCCCTCCACTTT. Supplemented by reference TRBV19 and TRBJ1-6, the full variable domain reads DGGITQSPKYLFRKEGQNVTLSCEQNLNHDAMYWYRQDPGQGLRLIYYSQIVNDFQKGDIAEGYSVSREKKESFPLTVTSAQKNPTAFYLCASSITGWHSPLHFGNGTRLTVT.